This TCR beta chain was captured in a study of beta chain features in type 1 diabetes (dated by TCRdb to 2016 to 2019). Looking at the study overall: No differences in mean age, gender distribution, total cell number or subset yield were found between patients and healthy donors. Regulatory and stem cell-like memory subsets were isolated from only 8 patients and roughly 8 healthy donors, whereas naive and central memory subsets came from all 28 donors. The study compared TCRB repertoires of sorted circulating CD4+ T cell subsets between recently diagnosed type 1 diabetes patients and matched healthy donors. A total of 100 million to 110 million sorted cells were examined across all samples, and a strong correlation was observed between cell number per subset and RNA yield. The full study reports these points: In all four CD4+ subsets, TCRB CDR3 length was moderately but significantly shorter in type 1 diabetes patients. PCR might favor shorter templates, but patient and control samples were amplified and corrected together, so any skew would affect both groups equally. Patients with type 1 diabetes made fewer insertions and deleted more nucleotides at VDJ recombination sites, implying thymic rearrangement abnormalities. The naive, central memory and regulatory TCRB repertoires appeared to resemble one another more closely among patients than among healthy donors. Only small numbers of individuals were included in the HLA sub-analyses, which left unresolved whether HLA type had any influence on TCRB rearrangement. Because cDNA was sequenced instead of genomic DNA, highly expressing activated cells could be over-represented, though the groups showed no difference in activation or CD3 levels.

Regarding this clone: Its antigen remains undetermined. Base quality data are lacking; no much larger clone is found one base away.

A single peripheral blood draw of roughly 0.11 L on average was collected from each donor into heparinised tubes. A BD FACSAria II was used to sort naive, central memory, regulatory and stem cell-like memory CD4+ T cells with a panel that included CD45RO, CCR7, CD25, CD127, CD95 and CD27. All sorted populations exceeded 95% purity. PBMCs were isolated immediately by Lymphoprep density gradient centrifugation and stained directly without culture. So that batch effects would be minimized, each experiment stained and sorted samples in pairs, pairing one healthy donor with one patient. Taken from cysteine to phenylalanine, the CDR3 has 13 residues. Only CDR3 DNA remains: 39 bases, in frame from the first base. Taken from the germline V gene, the CDR1 and CDR2 loops are ENHRY and SYGVKD. From V the trimming removes 4 bases and from J it removes 8 bases, while the gene matches leave 7 bases of the junction unaccounted for.

All of the isolated RNA was reverse transcribed with the High Capacity cDNA Reverse Transcription Kit, so expressed TCRB transcripts were sequenced. Deep immunoSEQ sequencing was performed on naive, central memory and regulatory T cell samples, with an average of about 3.6 million total reads per sample. Sorted cells were lysed in RLT buffer and RNA was extracted with DNase-treated RNeasy Micro or Mini kits, depending on cell number. Each cell subset was processed on its own to prevent cross-contamination, while patient and healthy donor samples were processed together. TCRB sequences were amplified from cDNA with the immunoSEQ multiplex PCR, producing 87-bp fragments spanning the CDR3 region. Sequencing of the amplicons was performed on the Illumina HiSeq platform. As for the authors' bioinformatics: Synthetic template baselines were used to correct PCR bias computationally, reads within Hamming distance 2 were collapsed together, and singletons that could not be merged were discarded. Reads were aligned against IMGT to assign V, D and J genes, CDR3 length and insertions or deletions at six rearrangement sites. Within each subset, clonotype counts were normalized to sorted cell number, after which true diversity and Gini coefficients were computed with the tcR R package. Repertoire sharing was quantified using the overlap coefficient calculated on TCRB nucleotide sequences. The clones in this table, taken by TCRdb from immuneACCESS, are in-frame only. Not every clone is retained; where verified, under half of the shortfall comes from an unresolved V gene, and the cause of the rest is unknown. D and trimming were read from the DNA, whereas the V and J calls and clone size are those reported in that table. This sample gives 130,000 to 150,000 clones in total; approximately 13% of them show up just once. Approximately 1.3% of the sample lies in the top ten.

The rearranged segments are TRBV10-3 and TRBJ1-2, with TRBD1 matching 7 junction bases. Sequenced: central memory CD4+ T cells from blood. The sequence was obtained from a man aged 18 to 29 with type 1 diabetes. This receptor has the CDR3 CAISGWTGPGYTF. The bases are TGTGCCATCAGTGGGTGGACAGGCCCCGGCTACACCTTC.